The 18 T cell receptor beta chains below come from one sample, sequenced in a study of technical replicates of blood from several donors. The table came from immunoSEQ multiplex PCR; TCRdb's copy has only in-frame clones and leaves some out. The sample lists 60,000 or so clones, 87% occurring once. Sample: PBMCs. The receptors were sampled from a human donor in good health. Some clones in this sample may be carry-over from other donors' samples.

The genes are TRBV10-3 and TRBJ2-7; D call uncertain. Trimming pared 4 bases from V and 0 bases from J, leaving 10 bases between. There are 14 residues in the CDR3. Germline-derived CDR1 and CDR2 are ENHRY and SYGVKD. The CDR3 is CAISGHQSSYEQYF. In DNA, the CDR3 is TGTGCCATCAGTGGACACCAAAGCTCCTACGAGCAGTACTTC.

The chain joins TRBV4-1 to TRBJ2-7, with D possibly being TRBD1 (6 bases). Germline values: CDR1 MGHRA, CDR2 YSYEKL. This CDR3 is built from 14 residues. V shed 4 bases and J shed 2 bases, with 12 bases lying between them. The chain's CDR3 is CASSRMGAPYEQYF. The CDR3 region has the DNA TGCGCCAGCAGCCGTATGGGGGCCCCCTACGAGCAGTACTTC.

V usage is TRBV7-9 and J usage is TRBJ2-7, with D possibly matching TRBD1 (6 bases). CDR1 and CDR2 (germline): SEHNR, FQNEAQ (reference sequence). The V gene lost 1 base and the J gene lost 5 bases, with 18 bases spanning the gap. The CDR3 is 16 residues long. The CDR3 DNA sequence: TGTGCCAGCAGCTTAGTTGGCAGGGGCCCTAAACACGAGCAGTACTTC. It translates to CASSLVGRGPKHEQYF.

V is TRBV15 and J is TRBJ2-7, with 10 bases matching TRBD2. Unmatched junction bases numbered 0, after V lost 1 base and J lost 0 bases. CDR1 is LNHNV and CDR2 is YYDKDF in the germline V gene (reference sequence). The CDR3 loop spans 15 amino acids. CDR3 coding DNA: TGTGCCACCAGCAGAGCTAGCGGGAGCTCCTACGAGCAGTACTTC. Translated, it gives CATSRASGSSYEQYF. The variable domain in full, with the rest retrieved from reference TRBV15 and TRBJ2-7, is DAMVIQNPRYQVTQFGKPVTLSCSQTLNHNVMYWYQQKSSQAPKLLFHYYDKDFNNEADTPDNFQSRRPNTSFCFLDIRSPGLGDTAMYLCATSRASGSSYEQYFGPGTRLTVT.

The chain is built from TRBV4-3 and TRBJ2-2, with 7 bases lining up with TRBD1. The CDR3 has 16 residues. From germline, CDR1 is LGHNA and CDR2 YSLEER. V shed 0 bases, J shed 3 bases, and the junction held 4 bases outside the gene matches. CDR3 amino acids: CASSQDFGTDTGELFF. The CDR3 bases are TGCGCCAGCAGCCAAGATTTCGGGACAGACACCGGGGAGCTGTTTTTT.

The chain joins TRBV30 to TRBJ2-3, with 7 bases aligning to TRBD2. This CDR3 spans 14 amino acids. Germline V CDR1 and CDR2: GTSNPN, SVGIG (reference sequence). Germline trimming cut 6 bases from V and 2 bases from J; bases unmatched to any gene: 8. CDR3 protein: CACRPSGSTDTQYF. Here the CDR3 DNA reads TGTGCCTGCCGGCCTAGCGGCTCCACAGATACGCAGTATTTT.

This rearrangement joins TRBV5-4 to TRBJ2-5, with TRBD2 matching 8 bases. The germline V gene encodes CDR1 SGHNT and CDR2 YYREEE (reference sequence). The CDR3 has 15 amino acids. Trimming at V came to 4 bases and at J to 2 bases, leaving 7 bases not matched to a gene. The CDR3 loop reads CASSLPGGGQETQYF. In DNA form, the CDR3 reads TGTGCCAGCAGCCTGCCCGGGGGGGGGCAAGAGACCCAGTACTTC.

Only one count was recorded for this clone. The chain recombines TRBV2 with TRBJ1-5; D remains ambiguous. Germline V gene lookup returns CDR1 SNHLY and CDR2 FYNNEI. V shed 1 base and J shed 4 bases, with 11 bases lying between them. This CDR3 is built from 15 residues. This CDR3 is CASSEGEAPNQPQHF. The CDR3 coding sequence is TGTGCCAGCAGTGAAGGAGAGGCTCCGAATCAGCCCCAGCATTTT.

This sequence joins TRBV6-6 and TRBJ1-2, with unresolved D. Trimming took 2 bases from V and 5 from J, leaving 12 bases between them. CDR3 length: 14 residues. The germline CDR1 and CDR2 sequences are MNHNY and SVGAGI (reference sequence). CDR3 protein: CASSYDTKGYGYTF. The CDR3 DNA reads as TGTGCCAGCAGTTACGACACAAAAGGATATGGCTACACCTTC.

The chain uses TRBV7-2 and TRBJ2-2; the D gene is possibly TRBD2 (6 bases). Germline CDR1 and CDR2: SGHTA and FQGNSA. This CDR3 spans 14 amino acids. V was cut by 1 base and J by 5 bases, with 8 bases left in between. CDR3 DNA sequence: TGTGCCAGCAGCTTAGGACTAGATACCGGGGAGCTGTTTTTT. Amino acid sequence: CASSLGLDTGELFF.

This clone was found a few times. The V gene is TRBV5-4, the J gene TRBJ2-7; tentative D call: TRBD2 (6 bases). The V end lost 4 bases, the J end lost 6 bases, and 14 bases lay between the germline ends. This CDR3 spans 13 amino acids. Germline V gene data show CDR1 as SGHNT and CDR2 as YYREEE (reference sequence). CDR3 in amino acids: CASSLWAGIEQYF. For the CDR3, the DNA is TGTGCCAGCAGCCTGTGGGCGGGGATCGAGCAGTACTTC.

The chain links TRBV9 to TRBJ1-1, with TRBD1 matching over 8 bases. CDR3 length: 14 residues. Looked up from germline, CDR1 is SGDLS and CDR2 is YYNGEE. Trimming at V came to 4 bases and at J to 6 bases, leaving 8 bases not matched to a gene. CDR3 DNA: TGTGCCAGCAGCAGAGGACAGGGTCGTTCTGAAGCTTTCTTT. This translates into CASSRGQGRSEAFF.

The CDR3 sequence: CASSDTGNQPQHF. Here the CDR3 DNA reads TGTGCCAGCAGTGACACAGGGAATCAGCCCCAGCATTTT. The J gene is TRBJ1-5, the V gene TRBV2; the D gene is possibly TRBD1 (6 bases). CDR1 and CDR2 from the germline V gene are SNHLY and FYNNEI. This CDR3 has 13 residues. Trimming took 3 bases from V and 4 from J, leaving 7 bases between them.

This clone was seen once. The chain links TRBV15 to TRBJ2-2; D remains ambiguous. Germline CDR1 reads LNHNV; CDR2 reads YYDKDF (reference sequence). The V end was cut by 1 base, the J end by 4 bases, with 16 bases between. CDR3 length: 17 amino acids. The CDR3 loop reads CATSRGFSAFSTGELFF. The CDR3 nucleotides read TGTGCCACCAGCAGAGGATTTTCAGCGTTCTCCACCGGGGAGCTGTTTTTT.

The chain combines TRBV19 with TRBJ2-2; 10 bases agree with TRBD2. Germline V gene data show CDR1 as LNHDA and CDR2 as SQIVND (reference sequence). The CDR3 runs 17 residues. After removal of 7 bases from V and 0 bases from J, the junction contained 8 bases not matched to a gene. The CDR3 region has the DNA TGTGCCAGTACCACCCTAGCGGGGGTCGCGAACACCGGGGAGCTGTTTTTT. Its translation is CASTTLAGVANTGELFF.

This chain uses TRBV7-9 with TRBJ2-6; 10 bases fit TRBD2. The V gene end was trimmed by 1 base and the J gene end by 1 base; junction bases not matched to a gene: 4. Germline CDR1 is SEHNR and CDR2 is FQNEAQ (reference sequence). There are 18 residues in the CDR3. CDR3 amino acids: CASSLGLAGVSGANVLTF. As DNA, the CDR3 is TGTGCCAGCAGCTTAGGTCTAGCGGGAGTGTCTGGGGCCAACGTCCTGACTTTC.

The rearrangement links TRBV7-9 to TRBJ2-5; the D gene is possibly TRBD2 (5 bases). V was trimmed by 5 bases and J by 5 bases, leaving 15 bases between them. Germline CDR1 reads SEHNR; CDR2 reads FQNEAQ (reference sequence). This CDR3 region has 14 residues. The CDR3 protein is CASSPTEGVETQYF. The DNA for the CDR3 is TGTGCCAGCAGCCCCACTGAGGGAGTTGAGACCCAGTACTTC. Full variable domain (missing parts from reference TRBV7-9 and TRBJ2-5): DTGVSQNPRHKITKRGQNVTFRCDPISEHNRLYWYRQTLGQGPEFLTYFQNEAQLEKSRLLSDRFSAERPKGSFSTLEIQRTEQGDSAMYLCASSPTEGVETQYFGPGTRLLVL.

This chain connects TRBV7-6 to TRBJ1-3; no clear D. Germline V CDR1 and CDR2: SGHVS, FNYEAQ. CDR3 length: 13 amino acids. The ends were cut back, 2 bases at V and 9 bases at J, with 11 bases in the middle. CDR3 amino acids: CASSLSRGSTIYF. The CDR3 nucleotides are TGTGCCAGCAGCTTAAGTCGCGGGAGCACCATATATTTT.